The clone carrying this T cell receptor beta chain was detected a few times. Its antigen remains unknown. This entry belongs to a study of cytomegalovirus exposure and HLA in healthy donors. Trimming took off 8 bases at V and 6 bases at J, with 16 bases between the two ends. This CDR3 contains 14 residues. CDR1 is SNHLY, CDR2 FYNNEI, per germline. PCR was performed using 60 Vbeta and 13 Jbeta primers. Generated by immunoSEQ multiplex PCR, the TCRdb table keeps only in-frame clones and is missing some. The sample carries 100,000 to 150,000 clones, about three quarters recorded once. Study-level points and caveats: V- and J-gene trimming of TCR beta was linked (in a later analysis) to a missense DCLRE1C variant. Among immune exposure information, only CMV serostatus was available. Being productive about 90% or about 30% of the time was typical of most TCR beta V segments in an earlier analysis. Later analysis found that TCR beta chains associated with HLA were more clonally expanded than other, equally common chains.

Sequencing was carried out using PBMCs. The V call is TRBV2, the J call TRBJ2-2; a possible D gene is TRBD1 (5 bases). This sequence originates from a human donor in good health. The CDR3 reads CASLLQGTAGELFF. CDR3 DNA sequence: TGTGCCAGCCTCCTGCAGGGAACAGCCGGGGAGCTGTTTTTT.